Listed here are 30 T cell receptor beta chains from one sample, sequenced in a study of blood T cell repertoires in COVID-19. The assay was immunoSEQ multiplex PCR, and TCRdb's table has in-frame clones only and misses some. The sample has 130,000 or so clones, roughly 90% seen once; the top ten hold around 2.1%. The material sequenced was peripheral blood. The source of these receptors is an older man with active COVID-19.

The count of this clone is one. This chain uses TRBV27 with TRBJ1-4; the D gene is possibly TRBD1 (6 bases). CDR3 size: 14 residues. CDR1 MNHEY and CDR2 SMNVEV come from the germline V gene (reference sequence). Trimming removed 5 bases from V and 4 bases from J, with 11 bases in between. The CDR3 spells CASSRTVLNEKLFF. DNA for the CDR3: TGTGCCAGCAGTCGGACAGTGCTTAATGAAAAACTGTTTTTT.

V is TRBV3-1 (or the pseudogene TRBV3-2) and J is TRBJ2-2; 7 bases match TRBD2. The V segment lost 5 bases and the J segment 0 bases; nucleotides outside the gene matches: 9. CDR3 size: 17 residues. In germline, CDR1 is LGHDT, CDR2 YNNKEL (reference sequence). This CDR3 is CASSVRRGLANTGELFF. CDR3 bases: TGTGCCAGCAGCGTCCGGCGTGGACTAGCGAACACCGGGGAGCTGTTTTTT.

The chain joins TRBV27 to TRBJ2-7; tentative D call: TRBD1 (6 bases). The germline V gene encodes CDR1 MNHEY and CDR2 SMNVEV (reference sequence). The length of the CDR3 is 14 residues. V was clipped by 4 bases and J by 2 bases, with 12 bases between them. Here the CDR3 DNA reads TGTGCCAGCAGTTCATACCGGGACACCTACGAGCAGTACTTC. Translated: CASSSYRDTYEQYF.

The gene calls are TRBV7-9 and TRBJ1-2; the D is unclear. This CDR3 is built from 11 residues. Between the trimmed V and J ends, which lost 8 bases and 3 bases, there was a span of 7 bases. Germline V gene lookup returns CDR1 SEHNR and CDR2 FQNEAQ (reference sequence). The CDR3 here is CASEADYGYTF. CDR3 nucleotides: TGTGCCAGCGAAGCGGACTATGGCTACACCTTC. Variable domain in full (rest from reference TRBV7-9 and TRBJ1-2): DTGVSQNPRHKITKRGQNVTFRCDPISEHNRLYWYRQTLGQGPEFLTYFQNEAQLEKSRLLSDRFSAERPKGSFSTLEIQRTEQGDSAMYLCASEADYGYTFGSGTRLTVV.

V and J are TRBV6-2 or TRBV6-3 and TRBJ2-1; 9 bases align to TRBD2. The CDR3 runs to 16 residues. The junction had 9 bases not matched to a gene; V was cut back by 4 bases and J by 5 bases. From germline, CDR1 is MNHEY and CDR2 SVGEGT. CDR3 loop: CASSSPRLAVNNEQFF. The CDR3 coding sequence is TGTGCCAGCAGTTCTCCGAGACTAGCGGTCAACAATGAGCAGTTCTTC.

V and J are TRBV24-1 and TRBJ2-2, with TRBD1 matching 7 bases. The trim removed 7 bases at V and 7 bases at J, leaving 5 bases unmatched. Germline CDR1 and CDR2: KGHDR and SFDVKD. The CDR3 spans 13 residues. CDR3 loop: CATRGQVGGELFF. CDR3 DNA sequence: TGTGCCACCAGAGGACAGGTTGGCGGGGAGCTGTTTTTT.

This chain connects TRBV7-2 to TRBJ1-1; 8 bases fit TRBD1. The CDR3 covers 15 residues. Germline loops: CDR1 SGHTA, CDR2 FQGNSA. V was clipped by 4 bases and J by 0 bases; unmatched bases: 4. CDR3 sequence reads: CASSSDRAMNTEAFF. In DNA form, the CDR3 reads TGTGCCAGCAGCTCGGACAGGGCTATGAACACTGAAGCTTTCTTT.

J is TRBJ2-5 and V is TRBV5-1; TRBD2 aligns across 7 bases. Germline V lookup: CDR1 SGHRS, CDR2 YFSETQ. The CDR3 length is 14 residues. Trimming at V came to 2 bases and at J to 5 bases, leaving 6 bases not matched to a gene. The CDR3, as DNA: TGCGCCAGCAGCTTCGGGGGGAGCGGTGAGACCCAGTACTTC. Protein product: CASSFGGSGETQYF.

The chain employs TRBV6-6 and TRBJ2-7; D call uncertain. Deletions cut 0 bases from V and 0 bases from J, with 9 bases between. Germline CDR1 reads MNHNY; CDR2 reads SVGAGI (reference sequence). This CDR3 is built from 15 residues. In DNA form, the CDR3 reads TGTGCCAGCAGTTACTCCGTTCCGAGCTCCTACGAGCAGTACTTC. Translation gives CASSYSVPSSYEQYF.

This chain joins TRBV3-1 (or the pseudogene TRBV3-2) and TRBJ2-7; TRBD2 agrees at 11 bases. This CDR3 has 16 residues. After removal of 4 bases from V and 0 bases from J, the junction contained 5 bases not matched to a gene. From germline, CDR1 is LGHDT and CDR2 YNNKEL (reference sequence). The CDR3 spells CASSPRLAGSSYEQYF. DNA of the CDR3: TGTGCCAGCAGCCCCCGACTAGCGGGGAGCTCCTACGAGCAGTACTTC.

The CDR3 here is CASSPGGSPLHF. CDR3 coding DNA: TGCGCCAGCAGCCCAGGGGGCTCACCCCTCCACTTT. The chain recombines TRBV5-1 with TRBJ1-6; 8 bases are a match to TRBD1. Germline loops: CDR1 SGHRS, CDR2 YFSETQ. There are 12 residues in the CDR3. J gave up 10 bases and V 4 bases, and 1 base lay outside the gene matches.

In its sample, this clone was seen a few times. V and J are TRBV12-3 or TRBV12-4 and TRBJ1-2; D gene uncertain. CDR3 size: 12 residues. V was clipped by 3 bases and J by 3 bases, with 5 bases between them. This CDR3 is CASSFLDYGYTF. The CDR3 DNA reads TGTGCCAGCAGTTTTCTAGACTATGGCTACACCTTC.

The J gene is TRBJ1-1, the V gene TRBV3-1 (or the pseudogene TRBV3-2); unclear D gene. CDR1 and CDR2 (germline): LGHDT, YNNKEL (reference sequence). V lost 0 bases, J lost 1 base, and 12 bases lay in between. The CDR3 runs 16 residues. The CDR3 here is CASSQDRRPGNTEAFF. CDR3 nucleotide sequence: TGTGCCAGCAGCCAAGATCGCCGTCCCGGGAACACTGAAGCTTTCTTT.

The chain uses TRBV30 and TRBJ1-4, with D possibly TRBD1 on 5 matching bases. The CDR3 has 14 amino acids. Per the germline V gene, CDR1 is GTSNPN and CDR2 is SVGIG (reference sequence). The V end was cut by 2 bases, the J end by 9 bases, with 16 bases between. CDR3 residues: CAWSSGGETQKLFF. The CDR3 DNA follows: TGTGCCTGGAGTTCGGGAGGGGAGACGCAAAAACTGTTTTTT. Combining the CDR3 with reference TRBV30 and TRBJ1-4 gives the whole variable domain SQTIHQWPATLVQPVGSPLSLECTVEGTSNPNLYWYRQAAGRGLQLLFYSVGIGQISSEVPQNLSASRPQDRQFILSSKKLLLSDSGFYLCAWSSGGETQKLFFGSGTQLSVL.

The V call is TRBV19, the J call TRBJ1-2; 12 bases align to TRBD1. The CDR3 extends over 13 amino acids. V trimming: 9 bases; J trimming: 8 bases; junction bases outside the gene matches: 7. The germline V gene has CDR1 LNHDA and CDR2 SQIVND (reference sequence). The CDR3 DNA reads as TGTGCCAGCCGGGACAGGGGGCCATGGGGCTACACCTTC. This encodes CASRDRGPWGYTF. Complete variable domain (other parts from reference TRBV19 and TRBJ1-2): DGGITQSPKYLFRKEGQNVTLSCEQNLNHDAMYWYRQDPGQGLRLIYYSQIVNDFQKGDIAEGYSVSREKKESFPLTVTSAQKNPTAFYLCASRDRGPWGYTFGSGTRLTVV.

V usage is TRBV6-2 or TRBV6-3 and J usage is TRBJ2-7; 8 nucleotides agree with TRBD1. The J segment lost 5 bases and the V segment lost 5 bases, leaving 14 bases of the junction unmatched. The CDR3 consists of 16 residues. Germline-derived CDR1 and CDR2 are MNHEY and SVGEGT. This CDR3 reads CASSNPPRDRGHEQYF. In DNA form, the CDR3 reads TGTGCCAGCAGTAACCCCCCGAGAGACAGGGGCCACGAGCAGTACTTC.

This clone was detected a few times. J is TRBJ1-2 and V is TRBV21-1; TRBD1, the table's D call, was not compared with the DNA. TRBV21-1 is classified as a pseudogene. The CDR3 runs 17 residues. CDR3 amino acids: CASSKAADRGRRYGYTF. The CDR3 bases are TGTGCCAGCAGCAAAGCGGCTGACAGGGGCAGGCGCTATGGCTACACCTTC.

This chain joins TRBV4-1 and TRBJ1-3, with unresolved D. The CDR3 extends over 13 amino acids. Germline CDR1 reads MGHRA; CDR2 reads YSYEKL. V was trimmed by 0 bases and J by 3 bases, leaving 3 bases between them. The CDR3 nucleotides read TGCGCCAGCAGCCAAGATATTGGAAACACCATATATTTT. This gives the protein CASSQDIGNTIYF.

This chain's CDR3 is CASSQDVGYTF. In DNA, the CDR3 is TGTGCCAGCAGCCAAGATGTAGGCTACACCTTC. The chain couples TRBV3-1 (or the pseudogene TRBV3-2) to TRBJ1-2; D unclear. The CDR3 runs 11 residues. V dropped 0 bases and J dropped 8 bases, with 4 bases sitting between them. CDR1 and CDR2 from the germline V gene are LGHDT and YNNKEL (reference sequence).

The rearrangement joins TRBV11-3 to TRBJ1-3; the D is unclear. Trimming took 5 bases from V and 4 from J, leaving 12 bases between them. CDR3 size: 14 residues. Per the germline V gene, CDR1 is SGHNT and CDR2 is YENEEA. CDR3 region: CASSLNTVGNTIYF. In DNA, the CDR3 is TGTGCCAGCAGCCTTAATACTGTCGGAAACACCATATATTTT.

This clone was counted a single time. CDR3 loop: CASTPTGLLSDPQHF. The CDR3 DNA sequence: TGTGCCAGTACCCCGACAGGGCTCCTATCGGATCCCCAGCATTTT. The chain combines TRBV19 with TRBJ1-5, with 7 nucleotides matching TRBD1. The CDR3 is 15 amino acids. J gave up 10 bases and V 7 bases, and 16 bases lay outside the gene matches. Germline-derived CDR1 and CDR2 are LNHDA and SQIVND (reference sequence).

The chain is built from TRBV3-1 (or the pseudogene TRBV3-2) and TRBJ1-3; D is ambiguous. Deletions cut 3 bases from V and 5 bases from J, with 17 bases between. The CDR3 extends over 16 amino acids. Germline lookup yields CDR1 LGHDT and CDR2 YNNKEL (reference sequence). The DNA for the CDR3 is TGTGCCAGCAGCCAGCCCCCCCTGGGGAGGAGAAACACCATATATTTT. Protein product: CASSQPPLGRRNTIYF.

V usage is TRBV9 and J usage is TRBJ2-5; D possibly corresponds to TRBD2 (7 bases). CDR1 is SGDLS, CDR2 YYNGEE, per germline. The CDR3 covers 16 residues. V was cut by 3 bases and J by 1 base, with 16 bases left in between. CDR3 bases: TGTGCCAGCAGCGAGGGCACCGGGGGGCTCCAAGAGACCCAGTACTTC. Translated, it gives CASSEGTGGLQETQYF. The full variable domain, rest sourced from reference TRBV9 and TRBJ2-5, is DSGVTQTPKHLITATGQRVTLRCSPRSGDLSVYWYQQSLDQGLQFLIQYYNGEERAKGNILERFSAQQFPDLHSELNLSSLELGDSALYFCASSEGTGGLQETQYFGPGTRLLVL.

This chain connects TRBV30 to TRBJ1-1, with TRBD1 matching over 7 bases. The CDR3 contains 13 residues. V gave up 7 bases and J gave up 11 bases; unmatched junction bases: 16. Germline assignment: CDR1 GTSNPN and CDR2 SVGIG (reference sequence). CDR3 DNA sequence: TGTGCCTCTGACTCAAGCCGCAGGGGGAGCGCTTTCTTT. This gives the protein CASDSSRRGSAFF.

The chain links TRBV4-2 to TRBJ1-2, with 8 bases aligning to TRBD1. This CDR3 is built from 13 residues. Trimming removed 2 bases from V and 8 bases from J; junction bases left unmatched: 4. Germline CDR1 LGHNA, CDR2 YNFKEQ. This chain's CDR3 is CASSQQGARGYTF. The CDR3, as DNA: TGTGCCAGCAGCCAACAGGGGGCGCGAGGCTACACCTTC.

The V gene is TRBV30, the J gene TRBJ1-2; tentative D call: TRBD1 (5 bases). The length of the CDR3 is 12 residues. The V and J ends lost 2 bases and 5 bases respectively, with 9 bases between them. The germline gives CDR1 GTSNPN, CDR2 SVGIG (reference sequence). The CDR3: CAWSYGGYGYTF. In DNA form, the CDR3 reads TGTGCCTGGAGTTATGGGGGGTATGGCTACACCTTC. The complete variable domain, with remaining parts taken from reference TRBV30 and TRBJ1-2, reads SQTIHQWPATLVQPVGSPLSLECTVEGTSNPNLYWYRQAAGRGLQLLFYSVGIGQISSEVPQNLSASRPQDRQFILSSKKLLLSDSGFYLCAWSYGGYGYTFGSGTRLTVV.

This clone was picked up one time. This chain joins TRBV27 and TRBJ2-6, with 9 nucleotides matching TRBD1. Germline loops: CDR1 MNHEY, CDR2 SMNVEV (reference sequence). V dropped 5 bases and J dropped 4; count of bases not matched to a gene: 9. This CDR3 is 17 amino acids long. The CDR3 region has the DNA TGTGCCAGCAGTACCGGGACAGGGCTTTCAGGGGCCAACGTCCTGACTTTC. Translated: CASSTGTGLSGANVLTF.

The rearrangement uses TRBV2 and TRBJ1-1; TRBD1 matches at 8 bases. After removal of 6 bases from V and 6 bases from J, the junction contained 12 bases not matched to a gene. Per germline, CDR1 SNHLY and CDR2 FYNNEI. The CDR3 extends over 15 amino acids. In DNA, the CDR3 is TGTGCCAGCAGGTGGGCACAGGGGGGGTACGCTGAAGCTTTCTTT. This translates into CASRWAQGGYAEAFF. The whole variable domain, remainder taken from reference TRBV2 and TRBJ1-1, is EPEVTQTPSHQVTQMGQEVILRCVPISNHLYFYWYRQILGQKVEFLVSFYNNEISEKSEIFDDQFSVERPDGSNFTLKIRSTKLEDSAMYFCASRWAQGGYAEAFFGQGTRLTVV.

A single count supports this clone. This chain connects TRBV28 to TRBJ2-7; 14 nucleotides line up with TRBD2. The CDR3 has 13 amino acids. After removal of 6 bases from V and 10 bases from J, the junction contained 5 bases not matched to a gene. CDR1 and CDR2 from the germline V gene are MDHEN and SYDVKM. The DNA of the CDR3 is TGTGCCAGCAGGGGGACTAGCGGGAGTCATCAGTACTTC. Protein sequence: CASRGTSGSHQYF.

V and J are TRBV5-1 and TRBJ2-5, with TRBD2 identical over 7 bases. The V gene end was trimmed by 4 bases and the J gene end by 1 base; junction bases not matched to a gene: 7. CDR3 size: 15 residues. Germline CDR1 SGHRS, CDR2 YFSETQ. The CDR3, as DNA: TGCGCCAGCAGCAGCCGATCTAGCGGCCAAGAGACCCAGTACTTC. Translating gives CASSSRSSGQETQYF. Together with reference TRBV5-1 and TRBJ2-5, the CDR3 gives the full variable domain: KAGVTQTPRYLIKTRGQQVTLSCSPISGHRSVSWYQQTPGQGLQFLFEYFSETQRNKGNFPGRFSGRQFSNSRSEMNVSTLELGDSALYLCASSSRSSGQETQYFGPGTRLLVL.